Below, one TCR beta chain is given with its context. Its antigen is not identified. Trimming left V 7 bases short and J 3 bases short, with 9 bases between. This CDR3 comprises 12 residues. Germline lookup yields CDR1 GTSNPN and CDR2 SVGIG (reference sequence). The source of the sample is a study of cytomegalovirus exposure and HLA in healthy donors. Study conclusions and caveats: Near-uniform donor sequencing depth was presumed by presence/absence analyses.

PCR amplification relied on 60 Vbeta primers (plus 13 Jbeta primers). Sequenced by immunoSEQ multiplex PCR; TCRdb stores in-frame clones only, minus some. The sample shows fewer than 200,000 clones, more than 65% of them seen only once. V and J are TRBV30 and TRBJ1-4; maybe TRBD1 (5 bases). The material sequenced was PBMCs. This receptor was obtained from a woman in her thirties in good health and CMV-seronegative. CDR3 coding DNA: TGTGCCTTGTCAGGGTCTAATGAAAAACTGTTTTTT. It encodes CALSGSNEKLFF.